The sequence of this TCR beta chain was determined in a study of shared T cell receptors in the human thymus. Method: immunoSEQ multiplex PCR; TCRdb's copy keeps in-frame clones and lacks some. The sample carries about 710,000 clones, roughly 86% recorded once. Trimming removed 0 bases from V and 0 bases from J, with 8 bases in between. Germline lookup yields CDR1 LGHNA and CDR2 YSLEER. CDR3 length equals 15 residues. The data also belong to a second study, concerning human thymus T cells. That investigation notes: Corrective cardiac operations yielded the resected thymus tissue. Repertoires from thymus and blood appeared to show biased V and J gene usage.

V usage is TRBV4-3 and J usage is TRBJ1-1; D not certain. Sequencing was done on a sample of thymocytes. The TCR was taken from a boy under three years old with a congenital heart defect. CDR3 loop: CASSQEQVVNTEAFF. In nucleotides, the CDR3 is TGCGCCAGCAGCCAAGAGCAGGTAGTGAACACTGAAGCTTTCTTT.